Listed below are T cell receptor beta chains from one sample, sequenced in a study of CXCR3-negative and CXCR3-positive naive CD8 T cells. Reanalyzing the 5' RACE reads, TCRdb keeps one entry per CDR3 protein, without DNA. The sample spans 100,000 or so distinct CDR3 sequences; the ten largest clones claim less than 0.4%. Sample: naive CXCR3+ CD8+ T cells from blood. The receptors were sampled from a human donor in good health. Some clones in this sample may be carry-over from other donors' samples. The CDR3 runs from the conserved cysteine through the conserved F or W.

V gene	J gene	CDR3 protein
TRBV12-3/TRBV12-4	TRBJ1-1	CASSTTENTEAFF
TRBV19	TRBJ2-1	CASSIVRSGRDSYNEQFF
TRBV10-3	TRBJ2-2	CAISGDGPNTGELFF
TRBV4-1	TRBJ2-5	CASSPLAGSTRWETQYF
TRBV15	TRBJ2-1	CATSRGSGVYNEQFF
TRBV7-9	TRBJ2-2	CASSLGTGQYSGELFF
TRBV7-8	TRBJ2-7	CASSLVPGQSSYEQYF
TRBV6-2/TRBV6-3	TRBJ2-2	CASREDYTGELFF
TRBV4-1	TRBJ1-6	CASSQILQGGSPLHF
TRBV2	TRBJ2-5	CASTTGDRWNLGKTQYF
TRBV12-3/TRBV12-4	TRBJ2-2	CASSSWGVNTGELFF
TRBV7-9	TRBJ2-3	CASALPTGSSTDTQYF
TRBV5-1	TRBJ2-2	CASSWDNWEELFF
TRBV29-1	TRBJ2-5	CSGWTGQETQYF
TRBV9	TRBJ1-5	CASSDNRGGQPQHF
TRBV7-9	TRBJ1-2	CASSRLLTDRPNYGYTF
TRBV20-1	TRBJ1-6	CSARLQESSYNSPLHF
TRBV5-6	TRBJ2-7	CASSIGLNIGEQYF
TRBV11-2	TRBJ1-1	CASSPGVGMNTEAFF
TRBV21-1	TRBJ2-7	CASSSRSWGESVYEQYF
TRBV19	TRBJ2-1	CASSQGRIEQFF
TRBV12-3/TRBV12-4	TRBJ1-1	CASSFTDAKGEAFF
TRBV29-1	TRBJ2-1	CSVEVIAGHLDVNEQFF
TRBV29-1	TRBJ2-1	CSVEESGNEQFF
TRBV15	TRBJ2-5	CATSRGLAVQETQYF
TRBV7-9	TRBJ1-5	CASSPPRGQPQHF
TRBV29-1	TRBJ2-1	CSVSRRDTSYNEQFF
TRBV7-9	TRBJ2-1	CASSLTTPGRDEQFF
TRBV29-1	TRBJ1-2	CSVLNPQGYGYTF
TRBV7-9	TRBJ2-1	CASSSRDRDFEQFF
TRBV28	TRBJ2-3	CASKSGRSTDTQYF
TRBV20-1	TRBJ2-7	CSAKRAAGHEQYF
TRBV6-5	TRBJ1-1	CASSYSGVDRWDREINTEAFF
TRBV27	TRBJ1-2	CASSLYGGTDFYGYTF
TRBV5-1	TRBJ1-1	CASSLDPGGGTEAFF
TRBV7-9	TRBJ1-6	CASSLAGRYNSPLHF
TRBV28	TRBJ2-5	CASSFRGKETQYF
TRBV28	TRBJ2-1	CVSSPRGGNEQFF
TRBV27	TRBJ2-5	CASSHAGKREQETQYF
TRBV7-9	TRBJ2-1	CASSLGRFGVAGFDEQFF
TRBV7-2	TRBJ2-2	CASSLAGRVTNTGELFF
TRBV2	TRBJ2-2	CASSVVPANTGELFF